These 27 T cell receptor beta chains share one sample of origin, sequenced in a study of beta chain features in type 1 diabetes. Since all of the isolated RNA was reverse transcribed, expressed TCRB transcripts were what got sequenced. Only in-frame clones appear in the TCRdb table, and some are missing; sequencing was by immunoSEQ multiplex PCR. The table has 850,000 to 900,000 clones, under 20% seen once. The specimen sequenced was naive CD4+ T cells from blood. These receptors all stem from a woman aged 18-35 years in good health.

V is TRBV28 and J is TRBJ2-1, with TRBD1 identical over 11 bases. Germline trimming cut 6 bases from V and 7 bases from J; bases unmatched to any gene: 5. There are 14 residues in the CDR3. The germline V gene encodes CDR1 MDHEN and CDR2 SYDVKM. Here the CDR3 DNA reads TGTGCCAGCAGCCCCTGGGACAGGGGGAATGAGCAGTTCTTC. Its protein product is CASSPWDRGNEQFF.

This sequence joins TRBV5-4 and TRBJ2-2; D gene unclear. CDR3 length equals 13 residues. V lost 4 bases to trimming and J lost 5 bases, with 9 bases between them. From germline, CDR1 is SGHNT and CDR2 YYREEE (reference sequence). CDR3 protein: CASSPKGTGELFF. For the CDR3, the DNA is TGTGCCAGCAGCCCAAAGGGAACCGGGGAGCTGTTTTTT.

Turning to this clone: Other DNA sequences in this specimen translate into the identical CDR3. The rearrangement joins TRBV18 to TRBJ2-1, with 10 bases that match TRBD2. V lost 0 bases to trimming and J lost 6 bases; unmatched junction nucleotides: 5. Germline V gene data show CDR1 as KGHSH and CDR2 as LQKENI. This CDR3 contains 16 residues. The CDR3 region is CASSPPGLAGANEQFF. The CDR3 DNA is TGTGCCAGCTCACCACCGGGCCTAGCGGGGGCCAATGAGCAGTTCTTC.

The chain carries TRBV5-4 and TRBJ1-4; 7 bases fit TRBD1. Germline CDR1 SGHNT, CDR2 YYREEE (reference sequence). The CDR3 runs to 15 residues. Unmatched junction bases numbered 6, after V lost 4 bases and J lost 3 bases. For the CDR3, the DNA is TGTGCCAGCAGCAAGGGAACAGGGGCTAATGAAAAACTGTTTTTT. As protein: CASSKGTGANEKLFF.

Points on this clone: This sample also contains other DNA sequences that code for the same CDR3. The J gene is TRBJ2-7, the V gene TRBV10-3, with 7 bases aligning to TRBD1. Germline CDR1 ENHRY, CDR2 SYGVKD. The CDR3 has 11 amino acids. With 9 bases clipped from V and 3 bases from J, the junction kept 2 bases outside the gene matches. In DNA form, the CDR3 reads TGTGCCATTCGACAGGGCTACGAGCAGTACTTC. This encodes CAIRQGYEQYF.

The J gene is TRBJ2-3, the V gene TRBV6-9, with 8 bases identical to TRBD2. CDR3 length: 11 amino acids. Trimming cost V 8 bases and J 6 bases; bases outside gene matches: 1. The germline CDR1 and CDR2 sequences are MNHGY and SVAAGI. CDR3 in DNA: TGTGCCAGCCCGGGGGGGGATACGCAGTATTTT. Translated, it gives CASPGGDTQYF.

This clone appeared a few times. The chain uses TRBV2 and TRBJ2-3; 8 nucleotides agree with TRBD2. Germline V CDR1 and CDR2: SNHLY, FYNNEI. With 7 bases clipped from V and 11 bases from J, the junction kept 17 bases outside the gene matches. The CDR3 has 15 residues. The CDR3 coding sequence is TGTGCCAGCATGCTGAGCGGGAGCCACTGGATGGGGCAGTATTTT. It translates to CASMLSGSHWMGQYF.

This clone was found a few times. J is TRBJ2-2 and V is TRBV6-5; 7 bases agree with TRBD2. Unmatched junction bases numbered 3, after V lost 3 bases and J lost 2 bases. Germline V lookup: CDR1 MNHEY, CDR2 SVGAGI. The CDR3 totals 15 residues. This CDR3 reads CASSYASGNTGELFF. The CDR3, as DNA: TGTGCCAGCAGTTATGCTAGCGGTAACACCGGGGAGCTGTTTTTT.

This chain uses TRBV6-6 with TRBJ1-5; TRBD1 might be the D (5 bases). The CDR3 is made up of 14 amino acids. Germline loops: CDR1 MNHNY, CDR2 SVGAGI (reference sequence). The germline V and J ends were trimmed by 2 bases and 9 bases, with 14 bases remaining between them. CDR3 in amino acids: CASSYGELGLPQHF. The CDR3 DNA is TGTGCCAGCAGTTACGGGGAATTGGGACTGCCCCAGCATTTT.

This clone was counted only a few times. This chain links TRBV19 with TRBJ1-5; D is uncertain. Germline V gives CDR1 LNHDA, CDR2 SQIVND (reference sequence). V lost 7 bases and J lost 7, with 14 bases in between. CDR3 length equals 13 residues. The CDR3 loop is CASKRGIGQPQHF. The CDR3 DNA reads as TGTGCCAGTAAGCGGGGTATTGGGCAGCCCCAGCATTTT.

The CDR3 sequence is CASSPRMPAGVYEQYF. CDR3 nucleotide sequence: TGTGCCAGCTCACCAAGGATGCCGGCAGGAGTCTACGAGCAGTACTTC. The gene calls are TRBV18 and TRBJ2-7; D remains unclear. The CDR3 spans 16 residues. The V and J ends lost 2 bases and 3 bases respectively, with 17 bases between them. Germline loops: CDR1 KGHSH, CDR2 LQKENI.

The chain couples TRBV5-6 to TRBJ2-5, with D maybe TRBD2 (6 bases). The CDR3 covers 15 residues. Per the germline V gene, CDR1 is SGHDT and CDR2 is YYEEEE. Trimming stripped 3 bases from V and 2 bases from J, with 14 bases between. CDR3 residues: CASSSLGGGQETQYF. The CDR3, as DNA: TGTGCCAGCAGCTCCTTAGGAGGAGGGCAAGAGACCCAGTACTTC.

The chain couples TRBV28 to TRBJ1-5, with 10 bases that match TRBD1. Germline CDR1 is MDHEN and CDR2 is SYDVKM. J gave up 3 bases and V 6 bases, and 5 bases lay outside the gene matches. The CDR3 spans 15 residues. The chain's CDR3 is CASRQTGGSNQPQHF. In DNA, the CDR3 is TGTGCCAGCAGGCAGACAGGGGGCTCCAATCAGCCCCAGCATTTT.

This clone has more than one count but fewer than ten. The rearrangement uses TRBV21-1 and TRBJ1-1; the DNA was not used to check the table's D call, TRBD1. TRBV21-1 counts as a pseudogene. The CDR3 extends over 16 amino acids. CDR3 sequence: CASSKASQAMNTEAFF. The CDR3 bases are TGTGCCAGCAGCAAAGCTTCGCAGGCGATGAACACTGAAGCTTTCTTT.

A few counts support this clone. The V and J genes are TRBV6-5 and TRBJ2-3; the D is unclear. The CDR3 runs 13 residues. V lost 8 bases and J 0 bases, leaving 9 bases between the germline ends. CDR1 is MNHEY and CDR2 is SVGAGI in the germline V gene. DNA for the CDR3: TGTGCCAGCTGGAAACACAGCACAGATACGCAGTATTTT. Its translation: CASWKHSTDTQYF.

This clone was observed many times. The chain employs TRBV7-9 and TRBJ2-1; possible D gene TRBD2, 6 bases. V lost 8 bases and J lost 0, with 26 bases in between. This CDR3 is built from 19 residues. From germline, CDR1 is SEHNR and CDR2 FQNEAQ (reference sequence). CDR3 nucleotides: TGTGCCAGCGGGCCCCGGGGCGGCATAGCGGTGAGCTCCTACAATGAGCAGTTCTTC. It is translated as CASGPRGGIAVSSYNEQFF.

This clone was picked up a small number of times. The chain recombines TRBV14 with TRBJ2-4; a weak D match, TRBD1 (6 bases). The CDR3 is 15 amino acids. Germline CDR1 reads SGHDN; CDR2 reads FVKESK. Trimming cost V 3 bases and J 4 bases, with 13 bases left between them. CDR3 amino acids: CASSHTGTPKNIQYF. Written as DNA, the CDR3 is TGTGCCAGCAGCCATACCGGGACACCTAAAAACATTCAGTACTTC.

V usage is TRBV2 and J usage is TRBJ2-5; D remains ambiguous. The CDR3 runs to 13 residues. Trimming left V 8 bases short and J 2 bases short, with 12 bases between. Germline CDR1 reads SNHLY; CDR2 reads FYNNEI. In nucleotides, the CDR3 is TGTGCCAGCGCGGCTGGCTTTCAAGAGACCCAGTACTTC. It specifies CASAAGFQETQYF.

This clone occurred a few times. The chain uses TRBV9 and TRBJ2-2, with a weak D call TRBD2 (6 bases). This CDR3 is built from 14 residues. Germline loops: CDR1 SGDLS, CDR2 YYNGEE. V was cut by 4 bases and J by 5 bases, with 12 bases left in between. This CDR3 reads CASSPPAGTGELFF. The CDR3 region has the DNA TGTGCCAGCAGCCCTCCCGCGGGGACCGGGGAGCTGTTTTTT.

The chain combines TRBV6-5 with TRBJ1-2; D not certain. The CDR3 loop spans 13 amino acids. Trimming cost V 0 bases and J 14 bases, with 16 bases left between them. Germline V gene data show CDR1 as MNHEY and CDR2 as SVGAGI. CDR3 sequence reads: CASSYSGSPRGTF. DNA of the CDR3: TGTGCCAGCAGTTACTCAGGGTCCCCGCGTGGGACCTTC.

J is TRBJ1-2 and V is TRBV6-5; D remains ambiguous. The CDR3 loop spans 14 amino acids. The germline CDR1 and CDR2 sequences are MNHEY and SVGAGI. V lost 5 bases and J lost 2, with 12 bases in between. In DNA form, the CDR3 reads TGTGCCAGCAGTGAAATACAGCAAAACTATGGCTACACCTTC. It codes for CASSEIQQNYGYTF.

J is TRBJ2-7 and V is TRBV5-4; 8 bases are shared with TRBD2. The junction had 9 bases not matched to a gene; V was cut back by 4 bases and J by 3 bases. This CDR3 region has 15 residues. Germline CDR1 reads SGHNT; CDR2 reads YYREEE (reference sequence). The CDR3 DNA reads TGTGCCAGCAGCGTGGCTGGCGGGAGGCTCTACGAGCAGTACTTC. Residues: CASSVAGGRLYEQYF.

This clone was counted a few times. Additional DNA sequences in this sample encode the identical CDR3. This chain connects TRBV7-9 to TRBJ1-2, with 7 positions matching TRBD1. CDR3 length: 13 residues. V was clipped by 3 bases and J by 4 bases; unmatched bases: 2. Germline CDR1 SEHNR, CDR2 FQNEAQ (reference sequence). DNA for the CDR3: TGTGCCAGCAGCTTCGAGGGGGCCTATGGCTACACCTTC. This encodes CASSFEGAYGYTF. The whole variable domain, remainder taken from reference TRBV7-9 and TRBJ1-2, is DTGVSQNPRHKITKRGQNVTFRCDPISEHNRLYWYRQTLGQGPEFLTYFQNEAQLEKSRLLSDRFSAERPKGSFSTLEIQRTEQGDSAMYLCASSFEGAYGYTFGSGTRLTVV.

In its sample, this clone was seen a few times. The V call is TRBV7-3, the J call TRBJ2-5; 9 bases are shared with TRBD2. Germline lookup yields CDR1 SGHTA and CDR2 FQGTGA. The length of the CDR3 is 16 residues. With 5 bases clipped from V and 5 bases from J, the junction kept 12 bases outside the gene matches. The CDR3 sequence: CASSRRGREGLETQYF. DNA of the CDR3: TGTGCCAGCAGCCGTCGCGGGCGGGAGGGCCTGGAGACCCAGTACTTC.

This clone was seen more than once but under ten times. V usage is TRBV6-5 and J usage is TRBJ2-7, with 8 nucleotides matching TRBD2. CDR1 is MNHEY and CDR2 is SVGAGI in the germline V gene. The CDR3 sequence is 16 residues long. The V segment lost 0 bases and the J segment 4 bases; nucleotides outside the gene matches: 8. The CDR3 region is CASSYSRAGDYYEQYF. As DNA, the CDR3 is TGTGCCAGCAGTTACTCGAGAGCGGGAGATTATTACGAGCAGTACTTC.

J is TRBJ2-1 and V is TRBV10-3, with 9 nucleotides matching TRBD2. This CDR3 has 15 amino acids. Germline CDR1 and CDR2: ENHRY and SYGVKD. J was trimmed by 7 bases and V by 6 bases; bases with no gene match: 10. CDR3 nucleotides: TGTGCCATCAGCGATTTAGCGGGAGCGATAAATGAGCAGTTCTTC. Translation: CAISDLAGAINEQFF.

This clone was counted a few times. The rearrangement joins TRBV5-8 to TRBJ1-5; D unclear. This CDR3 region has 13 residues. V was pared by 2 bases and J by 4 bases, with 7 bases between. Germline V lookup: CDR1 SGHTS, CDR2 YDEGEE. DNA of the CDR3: TGTGCCAGCAGCTTTCGAGAAAATCAGCCCCAGCATTTT. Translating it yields CASSFRENQPQHF.